The following is a T cell receptor beta chain sequence with its context. The data originate from a study of blood T cell repertoires in COVID-19. Overall study: T cells, B-cell-depleted T cells, or PBMCs supplied cDNA or gDNA.

The CDR3 extends over 15 amino acids. V dropped 3 bases and J dropped 0 bases, with 11 bases sitting between them. Repertoires were generated with immunoSEQ multiplex PCR, while TCRdb's copy carries only in-frame clones and drops some. The table includes about 400,000 clones, around 88% detected once. This receptor was identified in a woman aged 25 to 39 with acute or convalescent COVID-19. The sequenced material came from peripheral blood. The chain recombines TRBV23-1 with TRBJ1-1; unclear D gene. TRBV23-1 counts as an open reading frame of uncertain function. This CDR3 reads CASSQPNMLNTEAFF. The CDR3 DNA sequence: TGCGCCAGCAGTCAGCCCAACATGCTGAACACTGAAGCTTTCTTT.